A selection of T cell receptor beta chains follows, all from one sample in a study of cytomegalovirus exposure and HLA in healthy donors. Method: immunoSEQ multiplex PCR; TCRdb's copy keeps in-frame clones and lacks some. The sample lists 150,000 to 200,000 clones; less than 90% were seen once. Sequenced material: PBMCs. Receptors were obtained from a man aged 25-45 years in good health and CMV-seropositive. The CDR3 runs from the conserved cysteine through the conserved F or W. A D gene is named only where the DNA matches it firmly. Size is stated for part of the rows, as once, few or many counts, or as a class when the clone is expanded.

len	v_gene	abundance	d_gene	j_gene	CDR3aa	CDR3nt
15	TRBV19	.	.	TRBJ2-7	CASSILWGGSYEQYF	TGTGCCAGTAGTATTTTGTGGGGCGGCTCCTACGAGCAGTACTTC
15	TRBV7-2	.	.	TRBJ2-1	CASSLAGGPGQEQFF	TGTGCCAGCAGCTTAGCGGGGGGGCCGGGGCAAGAGCAGTTCTTC
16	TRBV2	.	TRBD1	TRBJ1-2	CASGAWTGTPNYGYTF	TGTGCCAGCGGAGCTTGGACAGGTACTCCCAACTATGGCTACACCTTC
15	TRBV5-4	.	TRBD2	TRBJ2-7	CASSLDLAGFYEQYF	TGTGCCAGCAGCTTGGACCTAGCGGGGTTCTACGAGCAGTACTTC
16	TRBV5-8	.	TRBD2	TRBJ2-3	CASSSYFSGGMDTQYF	TGTGCCAGCAGCTCTTACTTTAGCGGGGGGATGGATACGCAGTATTTT
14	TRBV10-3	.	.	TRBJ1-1	CAISELDTNTEAFF	TGTGCCATCAGTGAGTTAGACACAAACACTGAAGCTTTCTTT
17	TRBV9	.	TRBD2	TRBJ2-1	CASSAKLAGGFYNEQFF	TGTGCCAGCAGCGCCAAACTAGCGGGAGGTTTCTACAATGAGCAGTTCTTC
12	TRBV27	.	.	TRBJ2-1	CASSLLGGEQFF	TGTGCCAGCAGTCTACTAGGAGGTGAGCAGTTCTTC
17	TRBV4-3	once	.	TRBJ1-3	CASSQGGGPNSGNTIYF	TGCGCCAGCAGCCAAGGGGGGGGACCGAACTCTGGAAACACCATATATTTT
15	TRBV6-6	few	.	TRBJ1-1	CASSPRQASNTEAFF	TGTGCCAGCAGTCCTAGACAGGCCTCGAACACTGAAGCTTTCTTT
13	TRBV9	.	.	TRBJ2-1	CASSELARNEQFF	TGTGCCAGCAGCGAACTAGCCCGGAATGAGCAGTTCTTC
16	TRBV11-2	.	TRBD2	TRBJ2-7	CASSLDRAGAGLEQYF	TGTGCCAGCAGCTTAGACAGGGCGGGAGCCGGTTTGGAGCAGTACTTC
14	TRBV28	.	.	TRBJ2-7	CASSQPRTSGEQYF	TGTGCCAGCAGTCAACCTCGGACATCCGGAGAGCAGTACTTC
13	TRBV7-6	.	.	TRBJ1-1	CASSLMEGSEAFF	TGTGCCAGCAGCTTAATGGAGGGTAGTGAAGCTTTCTTT
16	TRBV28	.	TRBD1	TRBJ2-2	CASSPGTATFIWELFF	TGTGCCAGCAGTCCAGGGACAGCGACTTTCATTTGGGAGCTGTTTTTT